Shown below are 13 T cell receptor beta chains from a single sample sequenced in a study of shared clonotypes between healthy human individuals. Here immunoSEQ multiplex PCR was the method, and the copy in TCRdb shows in-frame clones only, minus some. The table has roughly 520,000 clones, 95% to 97% seen once; the top ten hold around 0.067%. Sequenced: naive CD4+ T cells sorted from blood. Subset given: CD45RA+ positively selected. The receptors were gathered from a woman in her 30s in good health.

This clone was seen once. CDR3 loop: CAISEFLGSVYEQYF. The DNA of the CDR3 is TGTGCCATCAGTGAGTTCCTGGGGAGCGTCTACGAGCAGTACTTC. The chain uses TRBV10-3 and TRBJ2-7, with D possibly TRBD2 on 5 matching bases. Germline V CDR1 and CDR2: ENHRY, SYGVKD. The CDR3 has 15 residues. V lost 1 base, J lost 3 bases, and 13 bases lay in between.

The chain is built from TRBV27 and TRBJ2-5, with D possibly called TRBD1 or TRBD2 (5 bases each). This CDR3 has 14 amino acids. The germline CDR1 and CDR2 sequences are MNHEY and SMNVEV (reference sequence). With 5 bases removed from V and 11 bases from J, the gap between germline ends came to 21 bases. The CDR3 bases are TGTGCCAGCAGTCCTAGGGGACGAGGTGAGGAGCAGTACTTC. Translated: CASSPRGRGEEQYF.

The chain employs TRBV18 and TRBJ2-1; 14 bases agree with TRBD2. Trimming removed 0 bases from V and 8 bases from J; junction bases left unmatched: 6. The CDR3 runs to 17 residues. Per germline, CDR1 KGHSH and CDR2 LQKENI. The CDR3, as DNA: TGTGCCAGCTCACCACCAGCTGGGACTAGCGGGAGCTATGAGCAGTTCTTC. This codes for CASSPPAGTSGSYEQFF.

This clone showed up just once. The gene calls are TRBV6-5 and TRBJ1-1; the D gene is possibly TRBD1 (5 bases). CDR3 length: 12 amino acids. Trimming took 8 bases from V and 5 from J, leaving 12 bases between them. CDR1 and CDR2 from the germline V gene are MNHEY and SVGAGI. The CDR3 nucleotides read TGTGCCAGCGCTCACGGGACGACTGAAGCTTTCTTT. Protein: CASAHGTTEAFF.

V gene TRBV7-6 combines with J gene TRBJ2-7; possible D gene TRBD2, 6 bases. Looked up from germline, CDR1 is SGHVS and CDR2 is FNYEAQ. This CDR3 region has 12 residues. Trimming took off 3 bases at V and 6 bases at J, with 9 bases between the two ends. CDR3: CASSLEGFEQYF. Written as DNA, the CDR3 is TGTGCCAGCAGCTTGGAGGGGTTCGAGCAGTACTTC.

The chain couples TRBV27 to TRBJ2-7, with D unresolved. The CDR3 contains 16 residues. Trimming cost V 6 bases and J 0 bases, with 18 bases left between them. Germline CDR1 and CDR2: MNHEY and SMNVEV (reference sequence). CDR3 region: CASSPMLAAASYEQYF. The CDR3 DNA reads TGTGCCAGCAGCCCCATGTTGGCAGCCGCCTCCTACGAGCAGTACTTC.

The V and J genes are TRBV4-1 and TRBJ1-5; TRBD1 matches at 9 bases. There are 16 residues in the CDR3. In germline, CDR1 is MGHRA, CDR2 YSYEKL. V lost 1 base to trimming and J lost 2 bases; unmatched junction nucleotides: 3. The CDR3 sequence is CASSQGDRDRNQPQHF. CDR3 nucleotide sequence: TGCGCCAGCAGCCAAGGGGACAGGGATCGCAATCAGCCCCAGCATTTT.

The rearrangement joins TRBV27 to TRBJ2-5, with D uncertain. Matching the DNA end better, TRBJ2-7 makes the J call doubtful. This CDR3 has 13 residues. Germline CDR1 is MNHEY and CDR2 is SMNVEV (reference sequence). This CDR3 reads CASSYRSPYEQYF. The CDR3 DNA reads as TGTGCCAGCAGTTATAGATCACCCTACGAGCAGTACTTC.

This clone has a handful of counts. The chain links TRBV6-1 to TRBJ2-7; TRBD1 is a possible D gene (6 bases). V was pared by 4 bases and J by 4 bases, with 14 bases between. Looked up from germline, CDR1 is MNHNS and CDR2 is SASEGT. The CDR3 covers 14 residues. CDR3 DNA sequence: TGTGCCAGCAGTGTCCGCAGGGGCTGGTACGAGCAGTACTTC. It specifies CASSVRRGWYEQYF.

The chain links TRBV5-5 to TRBJ2-7, with D perhaps matching TRBD1 or TRBD2 (6 bases each). V was cut by 2 bases and J by 2 bases, with 14 bases left in between. Germline V lookup: CDR1 SGHKS, CDR2 YYEKEE (reference sequence). This CDR3 has 15 residues. The CDR3 DNA is TGTGCCAGCAGCTTCCTCCGGGGGCTTACCTACGAGCAGTACTTC. Protein: CASSFLRGLTYEQYF. Variable domain in full (rest from reference TRBV5-5 and TRBJ2-7): DAGVTQSPTHLIKTRGQQVTLRCSPISGHKSVSWYQQVLGQGPQFIFQYYEKEERGRGNFPDRFSARQFPNYSSELNVNALLLGDSALYLCASSFLRGLTYEQYFGPGTRLTVT.

The V gene is TRBV28, the J gene TRBJ1-2; TRBD1 matches 7 bases. CDR1 MDHEN and CDR2 SYDVKM come from the germline V gene. The CDR3 is made up of 13 amino acids. The ends lost 6 bases at V and 5 bases at J; junction bases unmatched: 6. For the CDR3, the DNA is TGTGCCAGCAGGCCGACAGGGAGTTATGGCTACACCTTC. This gives the protein CASRPTGSYGYTF.

The chain combines TRBV4-1 with TRBJ1-1, with D possibly being TRBD1 (6 bases). Between the trimmed V and J ends, which lost 0 bases and 5 bases, there was a span of 10 bases. The CDR3 is made up of 14 amino acids. The germline V gene has CDR1 MGHRA and CDR2 YSYEKL. The CDR3 region has the DNA TGCGCCAGCAGCCAAGAAGGGGGAGTAACTGAAGCTTTCTTT. Amino acids: CASSQEGGVTEAFF.

This chain uses TRBV7-2 with TRBJ2-7; tentative D call: TRBD1 (6 bases). Germline CDR1 reads SGHTA; CDR2 reads FQGNSA. This CDR3 is 16 amino acids long. With 5 bases removed from V and 6 bases from J, the gap between germline ends came to 23 bases. CDR3 DNA: TGTGCCAGCAGCCGCGAAACAGGGTCGGGGAAGAGCGAGCAGTACTTC. Translation: CASSRETGSGKSEQYF. Full variable domain (missing parts from reference TRBV7-2 and TRBJ2-7): GAGVSQSPSNKVTEKGKDVELRCDPISGHTALYWYRQSLGQGLEFLIYFQGNSAPDKSGLPSDRFSAERTGGSVSTLTIQRTQQEDSAVYLCASSRETGSGKSEQYFGPGTRLTVT.